This T cell receptor (beta chain) was obtained from a study of a mutant IDH1 vaccine in newly diagnosed glioma. The overall study: Patients underwent eight vaccinations, which took place in weeks 1, 3, 5, 7, 11, 15, 19 and 23. The initiation of vaccination occurred 4-6 weeks after radiotherapy alone, or with temozolomide cycles. General study findings and limits: Overall, about 93% of patients had vaccine-induced immune responses.

Produced via immunoSEQ multiplex PCR; TCRdb's table is partial and in-frame only. The repertoire consists of tens of thousands of clones, with more than 80% occurring once and the leading ten covering 9% to 13%. The V and J ends lost 4 bases and 10 bases, in that order; junction bases with no gene match: 5. CDR1 DFQATT and CDR2 SNEGSKA come from the germline V gene (reference sequence). The CDR3 is made up of 11 amino acids. As concerns this clone: No antigen is known for it.

Time point indicated: week 5, during vaccination. Vaccine doses each comprised 300 ug of mutant IDH1 20-mer peptide, with topical imiquimod. The chain couples TRBV20-1 to TRBJ1-1; 8 bases are shared with TRBD1. The sequencing here drew on PBMCs, taken from a glioma patient whose treatment included an IDH1 peptide vaccine. The clonotype was recovered from a middle-aged man with glioma. The CDR3 coding sequence is TGCAGTGCTACAGGGGGCGCTGGAGCTTTCTTT. Translated, it gives CSATGGAGAFF.